This is a list of T cell receptor beta chains from one sample in a study of OX40 agonist ivuxolimab in advanced cancers. The method was immunoSEQ multiplex PCR; TCRdb's version includes in-frame clones alone and lacks a portion of them. This sample yields 90,000 to 100,000 clones, of which around 85% are seen a single time; about 0.5% belongs to the top ten. Here the sequenced sample was CD4+ or CD8+ T cells sorted from blood, taken in a trial of the OX40 agonist ivuxolimab. The origin of the receptors is an adult with an advanced solid tumor such as melanoma, head and neck, liver or kidney cancer. Both conserved end residues are part of each CDR3. The D gene is left open where the match is weak. Expanded clones get a size class; other rows say once, few or many, or leave the size out.

CASGLGATYEQYF,TGTGCTAGTGGCCTTGGGGCTACCTACGAGCAGTACTTC,-,-,TRBJ2-7,TRBV12-5,13
CASSVGQDSNQPQHF,TGTGCCAGCAGCGTAGGTCAAGATAGCAATCAGCCCCAGCATTTT,few,-,TRBJ1-5,TRBV9,15
CASSLFSGGSYNEQFF,TGTGCCAGCAGCCTTTTTAGTGGGGGTTCCTACAATGAGCAGTTCTTC,-,-,TRBJ2-1,TRBV11-2,16
CASNKGGTGELFF,TGTGCCAGCAACAAAGGGGGGACCGGGGAGCTGTTTTTT,-,-,TRBJ2-2,TRBV6-6,13
CASKTPGETTNEKLFF,TGTGCCAGCAAAACCCCGGGGGAAACAACTAATGAAAAACTGTTTTTT,-,-,TRBJ1-4,TRBV6-6,16
CASSPTGGDTQYF,TGTGCTAGCAGCCCCACTGGGGGAGATACGCAGTATTTT,-,-,TRBJ2-3,TRBV7-7,13
CASSPVSDHNYGYTF,TGTGCCAGCTCACCCGTATCAGACCATAACTATGGCTACACCTTC,-,-,TRBJ1-2,TRBV18,15
CASSLVGEVILNTEAFF,TGTGCCAGCAGCTTGGTGGGGGAGGTGATACTGAACACTGAAGCTTTCTTT,-,-,TRBJ1-1,TRBV5-4,17
CASSQQNPEVGSEQFF,TGCGCCAGCAGCCAACAGAACCCGGAGGTGGGGTCGGAGCAGTTCTTC,-,-,TRBJ2-1,TRBV4-3,16
CASTPPYSNQPQHF,TGTGCCAGCACGCCGCCCTATAGCAATCAGCCCCAGCATTTT,-,-,TRBJ1-5,TRBV2,14
CASTKKDRENIQYF,TGTGCCAGTACCAAGAAGGACAGGGAGAACATTCAGTACTTC,-,TRBD1,TRBJ2-4,TRBV19,14
CASSLSENEQYF,TGTGCCAGCAGTTTATCAGAGAACGAGCAGTACTTC,-,-,TRBJ2-7,TRBV2,12
CASSGTSSYNEQFF,TGCGCCAGTTCCGGGACTTCTAGCTACAATGAGCAGTTCTTC,-,-,TRBJ2-1,TRBV10-1,14
CASSSRGLSGNTIYF,TGTGCCAGCAGTTCCAGGGGGCTGTCAGGAAACACCATATATTTT,-,TRBD1,TRBJ1-3,TRBV27,15
CASSPPGARKNYGYTF,TGTGCCAGCAGTCCCCCGGGGGCGCGAAAGAACTATGGCTACACCTTC,-,-,TRBJ1-2,TRBV28,16
CASSSQGGTEAFF,TGTGCCAGCAGCTCCCAGGGGGGCACTGAAGCTTTCTTT,-,TRBD1,TRBJ1-1,TRBV7-2,13
CSATGGNRETQYF,TGCAGCGCAACAGGGGGGAACCGGGAGACCCAGTACTTC,-,TRBD1,TRBJ2-5,TRBV29-1,13
CASSSKLAPYEQYF,TGTGCCAGCAGCTCAAAACTTGCCCCCTACGAGCAGTACTTC,-,-,TRBJ2-7,TRBV5-4,14
CASKSASAREKLFF,TGTGCCAGCAAATCGGCATCGGCGCGGGAAAAACTGTTTTTT,-,-,TRBJ1-4,TRBV27,14
CASRRGSLETQYF,TGCGCCAGCAGACGGGGCAGTTTGGAGACCCAGTACTTC,-,-,TRBJ2-5,TRBV5-1,13
CASSQDPPVQQTNTEAFF,TGCGCCAGCAGCCAAGACCCCCCGGTTCAACAGACGAACACTGAAGCTTTCTTT,once,-,TRBJ1-1,TRBV4-1,18
CASSPQLDDEQFF,TGTGCCAGCAGCCCACAGCTGGACGATGAGCAGTTCTTC,-,-,TRBJ2-1,TRBV6-4,13
CASSLGLAGAYNEQFF,TGTGCCAGCAGCTTGGGACTAGCGGGGGCCTACAATGAGCAGTTCTTC,-,TRBD2,TRBJ2-1,TRBV7-2,16